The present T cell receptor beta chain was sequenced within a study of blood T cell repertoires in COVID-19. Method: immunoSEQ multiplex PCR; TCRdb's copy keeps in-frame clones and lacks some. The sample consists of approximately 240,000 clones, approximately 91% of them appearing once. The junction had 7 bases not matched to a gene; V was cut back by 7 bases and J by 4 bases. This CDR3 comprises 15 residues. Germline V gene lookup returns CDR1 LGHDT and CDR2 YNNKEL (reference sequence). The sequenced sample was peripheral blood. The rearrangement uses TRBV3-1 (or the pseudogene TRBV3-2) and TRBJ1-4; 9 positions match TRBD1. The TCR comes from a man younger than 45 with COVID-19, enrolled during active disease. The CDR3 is CASNFGTGSNEKLFF. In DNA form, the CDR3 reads TGTGCCAGCAACTTCGGGACAGGGAGTAATGAAAAACTGTTTTTT.